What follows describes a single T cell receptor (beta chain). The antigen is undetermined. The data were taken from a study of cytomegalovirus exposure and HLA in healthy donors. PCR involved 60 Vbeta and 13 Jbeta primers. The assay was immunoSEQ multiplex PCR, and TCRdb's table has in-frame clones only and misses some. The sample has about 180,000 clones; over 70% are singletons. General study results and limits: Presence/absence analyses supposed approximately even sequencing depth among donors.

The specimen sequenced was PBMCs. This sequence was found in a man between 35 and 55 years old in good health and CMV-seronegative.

DNA for the CDR3: TGTGCCAGCAGCCCGAGCTTGGGTAACTACGAGCAGTACTTC. It yields the protein CASSPSLGNYEQYF. The chain has TRBV7-2 and TRBJ2-5; unclear D gene. Near its end, the DNA agrees better with TRBJ2-7, so the J call may be wrong. The CDR3 is made up of 14 amino acids. Germline CDR1 is SGHTA and CDR2 is FQGNSA.